This record covers a single T cell receptor beta chain. No antigen is known for it. The CDR3 ends on some other residue instead of the conserved phenylalanine or tryptophan, so this is likely a read error. Profiled with immunoSEQ multiplex PCR; TCRdb holds only in-frame clones, not every one. The data show about 50,000 clones, over 90% seen once. This sample is part of a study of graft-versus-host responses after intestinal transplantation. From germline, CDR1 is SNHLY and CDR2 FYNNEI. V lost 6 bases and J 1 base, leaving 3 bases between the germline ends. The CDR3 is 12 amino acids. The receptor was derived from a human donor who was the organ donor for an intestinal transplant. V usage is TRBV2 and J usage is TRBJ2-2; D ambiguous. Material: unstimulated CD4+ T cells sorted from spleen or lymph node cells, obtained before transplant. The CDR3 spells CASRQNTGELFS. CDR3 DNA sequence: TGTGCCAGCAGACAGAACACCGGGGAGCTGTTTTCT.